This T cell receptor (beta chain) was captured in a study of human T cells and chemical hapten exposure. This clonotype has a handful of counts. V was clipped by 2 bases and J by 1 base, with 17 bases between them. Germline CDR1 MDHEN, CDR2 SYDVKM. CDR3 length: 17 residues. TCRdb reanalysed the RACE reads using MiXCR and keeps one entry per CDR3 protein. Of about 380,000 distinct CDR3 sequences listed, about 4.4% are singletons. Time point noted: patch test 1, 2 weeks after DPC sensitization. Treatment meaning: therapeutic diphenylcyclopropenone sensitization with weekly scalp DPC. The sequencing used whole blood, collected in connection with sensitization to the hapten diphenylcyclopropenone (DPC). The V gene is TRBV28, the J gene TRBJ2-5; the D gene could be TRBD1 or TRBD2 (5 bases each). This sequence originates from a woman in her forties or fifties with alopecia areata. Some clones in this sample may be carry-over from other donors' samples. The CDR3 DNA sequence: TGTGCCAGCAGTTTAGAGGAACTAGGGGACGGCCAAGAGACCCAGTACTTC. Its protein product is CASSLEELGDGQETQYF.